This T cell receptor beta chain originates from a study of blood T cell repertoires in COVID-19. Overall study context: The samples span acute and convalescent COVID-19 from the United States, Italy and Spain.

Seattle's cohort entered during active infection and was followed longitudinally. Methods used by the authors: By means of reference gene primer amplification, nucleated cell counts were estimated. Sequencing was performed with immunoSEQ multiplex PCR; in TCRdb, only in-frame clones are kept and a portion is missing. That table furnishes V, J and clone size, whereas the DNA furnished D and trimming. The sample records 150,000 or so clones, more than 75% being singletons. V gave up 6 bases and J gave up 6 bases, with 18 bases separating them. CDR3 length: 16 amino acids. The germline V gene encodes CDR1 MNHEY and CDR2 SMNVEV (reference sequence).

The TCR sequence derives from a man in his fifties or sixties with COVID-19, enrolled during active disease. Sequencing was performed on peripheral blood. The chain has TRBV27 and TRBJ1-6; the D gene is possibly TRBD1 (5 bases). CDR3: CASRAQITQGNSPLHF. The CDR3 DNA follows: TGTGCCAGCAGGGCTCAAATTACTCAGGGTAATTCACCCCTCCACTTT.